This TCR beta chain comes out of a study of response to subunit inactivated influenza vaccine. V lost 4 bases and J lost 0; bases outside the gene matches: 9. CDR1 is SGHAT and CDR2 is FQNNGV in the germline V gene. This CDR3 is built from 18 residues. TCRdb redid the calling of the RT-PCR reads with MiXCR, one entry per CDR3 protein. The sample records under 550,000 distinct CDR3 sequences, under 9% being singletons. Study results and limitations: Few new T cells, the authors suggested, are recruited by each seasonal influenza vaccination.

Remarks on this clonotype: The target antigen is unknown.

This chain joins TRBV11-2 and TRBJ2-6, with 7 bases aligning to TRBD1. The TCR was taken from a man aged 45-69 years who received an inactivated influenza vaccine. The sample in question was PBMCs from blood, obtained approximately 25 months after vaccination. The CDR3 DNA is TGTGCCAGCAGCTCTACGTTGGGACAGAGCTCTGGGGCCAACGTCCTGACTTTC. This sequence encodes CASSSTLGQSSGANVLTF.